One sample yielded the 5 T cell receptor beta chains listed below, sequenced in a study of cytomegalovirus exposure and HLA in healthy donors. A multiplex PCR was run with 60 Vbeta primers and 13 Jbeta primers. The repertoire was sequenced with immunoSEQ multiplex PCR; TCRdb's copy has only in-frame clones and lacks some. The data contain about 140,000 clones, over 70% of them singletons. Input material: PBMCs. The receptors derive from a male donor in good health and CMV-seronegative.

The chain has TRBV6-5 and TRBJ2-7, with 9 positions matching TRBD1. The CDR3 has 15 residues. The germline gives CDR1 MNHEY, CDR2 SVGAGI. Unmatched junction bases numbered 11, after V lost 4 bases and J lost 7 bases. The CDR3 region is CASSSAGTGTTEQYF. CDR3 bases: TGTGCCAGCAGTTCGGCCGGGACAGGGACAACTGAGCAGTACTTC.

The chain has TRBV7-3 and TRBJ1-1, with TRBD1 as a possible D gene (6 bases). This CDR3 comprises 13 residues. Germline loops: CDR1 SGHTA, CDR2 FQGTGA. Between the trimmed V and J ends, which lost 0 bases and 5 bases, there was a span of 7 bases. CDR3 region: CASSLTGQTEAFF. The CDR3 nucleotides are TGTGCCAGCAGCTTAACAGGACAGACTGAAGCTTTCTTT. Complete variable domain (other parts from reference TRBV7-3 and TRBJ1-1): GAGVSQTPSNKVTEKGKYVELRCDPISGHTALYWYRQSLGQGPEFLIYFQGTGAADDSGLPNDRFFAVRPEGSVSTLKIQRTERGDSAVYLCASSLTGQTEAFFGQGTRLTVV.

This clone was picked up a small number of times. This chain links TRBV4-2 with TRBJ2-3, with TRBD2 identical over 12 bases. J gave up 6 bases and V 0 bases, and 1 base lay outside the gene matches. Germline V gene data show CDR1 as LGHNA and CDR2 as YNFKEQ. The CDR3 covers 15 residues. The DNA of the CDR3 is TGTGCCAGCAGCCAAGATCTAGCGGGGGGGGATACGCAGTATTTT. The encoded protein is CASSQDLAGGDTQYF.

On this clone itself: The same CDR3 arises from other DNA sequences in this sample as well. In DNA, the CDR3 is TGCGCCAGCAGCCGGCACCGGGACTCACAAGAGACCCAGTACTTC. Its protein is CASSRHRDSQETQYF. The chain combines TRBV4-3 with TRBJ2-5, with a possible D match to TRBD2 (6 bases). Germline V gene sequence: CDR1 LGHNA, CDR2 YSLEER. This CDR3 region has 15 residues. V lost 4 bases, J lost 2 bases, and 14 bases lay in between.

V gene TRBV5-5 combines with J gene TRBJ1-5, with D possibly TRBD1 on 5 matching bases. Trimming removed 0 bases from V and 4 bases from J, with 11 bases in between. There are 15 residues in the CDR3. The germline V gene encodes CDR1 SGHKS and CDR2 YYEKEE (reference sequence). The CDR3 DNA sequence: TGTGCCAGCAGCTTGGCCCCGACAGCAAATCAGCCCCAGCATTTT. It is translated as CASSLAPTANQPQHF.